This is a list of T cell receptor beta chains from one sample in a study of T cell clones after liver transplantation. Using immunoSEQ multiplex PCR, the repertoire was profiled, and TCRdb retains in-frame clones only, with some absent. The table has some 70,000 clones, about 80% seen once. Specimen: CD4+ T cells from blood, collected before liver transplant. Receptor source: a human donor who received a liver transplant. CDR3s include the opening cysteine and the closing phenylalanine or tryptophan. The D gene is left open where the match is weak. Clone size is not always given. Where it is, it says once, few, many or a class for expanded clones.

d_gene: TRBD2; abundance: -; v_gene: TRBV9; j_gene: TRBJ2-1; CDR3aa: CASSRTSGSYNEQFF; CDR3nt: TGTGCCAGCAGCAGGACTAGCGGGAGTTACAATGAGCAGTTCTTC
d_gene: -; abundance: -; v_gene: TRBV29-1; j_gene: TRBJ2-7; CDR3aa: CSATGFTGYEQYF; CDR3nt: TGCAGCGCCACAGGGTTTACTGGCTACGAGCAGTACTTC
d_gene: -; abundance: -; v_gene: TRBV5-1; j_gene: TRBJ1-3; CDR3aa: CASSLDTSSGNTIYF; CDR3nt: TGCGCCAGCAGCTTGGATACGAGCTCTGGAAACACCATATATTTT
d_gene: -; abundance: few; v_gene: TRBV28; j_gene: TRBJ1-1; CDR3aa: CASSSRRTEAFF; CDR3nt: TGTGCCAGCAGTTCACGGAGGACTGAAGCTTTCTTT
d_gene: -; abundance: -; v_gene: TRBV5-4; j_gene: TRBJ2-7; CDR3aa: CASSLAFRSYEQYF; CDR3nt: TGTGCCAGCAGCTTGGCGTTTAGATCCTACGAGCAGTACTTC
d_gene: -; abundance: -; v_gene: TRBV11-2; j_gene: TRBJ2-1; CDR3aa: CASSSEKITANEQFF; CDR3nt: TGTGCCAGCAGCTCCGAAAAAATAACGGCCAATGAGCAGTTCTTC
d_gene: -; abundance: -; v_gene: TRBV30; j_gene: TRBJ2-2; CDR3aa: CASFGGGGHAGELFF; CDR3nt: TGTGCCTCTTTTGGAGGTGGCGGGCACGCCGGGGAGCTGTTTTTT
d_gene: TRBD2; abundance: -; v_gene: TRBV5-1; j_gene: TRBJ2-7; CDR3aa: CASSLPGTSGIQYF; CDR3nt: TGCGCCAGCAGCTTGCCCGGGACTAGCGGGATCCAGTACTTC
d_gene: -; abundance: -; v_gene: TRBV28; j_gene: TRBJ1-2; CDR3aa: CASSGGDGYGYTF; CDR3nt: TGTGCCAGCAGTGGGGGTGATGGTTATGGCTACACCTTC
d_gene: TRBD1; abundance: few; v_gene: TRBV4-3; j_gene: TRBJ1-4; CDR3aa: CASSQEGQGYEKLFF; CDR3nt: TGCGCCAGCAGCCAAGAAGGACAGGGTTATGAAAAACTGTTTTTT
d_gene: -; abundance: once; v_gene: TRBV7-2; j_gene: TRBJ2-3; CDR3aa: CASSLEQGTDTQYF; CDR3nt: TGTGCCAGCAGCTTAGAACAGGGCACAGATACGCAGTATTTT
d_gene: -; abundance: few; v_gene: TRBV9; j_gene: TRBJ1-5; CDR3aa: CASSVGGLSNQPQHF; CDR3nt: TGTGCCAGCAGCGTCGGGGGCCTGAGCAATCAGCCCCAGCATTTT
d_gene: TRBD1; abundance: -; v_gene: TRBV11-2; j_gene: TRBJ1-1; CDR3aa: CASSLRDRNTEAFF; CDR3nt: TGTGCCAGCAGCCTTAGGGACAGGAACACTGAAGCTTTCTTT